The 23 T cell receptor beta chains given below trace back to one sample, sequenced in a study of blood T cell repertoires in COVID-19. The protocol was immunoSEQ multiplex PCR, while the TCRdb copy is restricted to in-frame clones and leaves out a portion. This sample carries some 390,000 clones, around nine tenths of them seen once, and the ten largest clones take under 2%. The specimen was peripheral blood. The receptors were gathered from a woman in her forties with COVID-19, enrolled during active disease.

This clone was counted once. The chain combines TRBV7-2 with TRBJ1-4, with TRBD1 matching 10 bases. The germline CDR1 and CDR2 sequences are SGHTA and FQGNSA. This CDR3 contains 14 residues. V shed 3 bases and J 7 bases; nucleotides not matched to a gene: 2. The CDR3 protein is CASSLGQGFEKLFF. The CDR3 DNA reads as TGTGCCAGCAGCTTGGGACAGGGGTTTGAAAAACTGTTTTTT.

The chain recombines TRBV5-1 with TRBJ2-1, with 9 bases identical to TRBD2. The CDR3 covers 16 residues. Germline V gene lookup returns CDR1 SGHRS and CDR2 YFSETQ. The junction had 7 bases not matched to a gene; V was cut back by 0 bases and J by 6 bases. This CDR3 is CASSLGRGGAGNEQFF. For the CDR3, the DNA is TGCGCCAGCAGCTTGGGGCGCGGGGGGGCCGGCAATGAGCAGTTCTTC.

The chain recombines TRBV7-2 with TRBJ1-1; D not resolved. The V gene lost 5 bases and the J gene lost 2 bases, with 15 bases spanning the gap. The CDR3 has 15 residues. Germline CDR1 and CDR2: SGHTA and FQGNSA. The CDR3 loop is CASSPRVTGNTEAFF. For the CDR3, the DNA is TGTGCCAGCAGCCCTCGGGTCACCGGAAACACTGAAGCTTTCTTT.

This sequence joins TRBV4-1 and TRBJ2-7; 10 bases map to TRBD2. This CDR3 has 15 residues. Germline V lookup: CDR1 MGHRA, CDR2 YSYEKL. Unmatched junction bases numbered 5, after V lost 3 bases and J lost 3 bases. CDR3 in DNA: TGCGCCAGCAGCCAGCATTCTAGCGGGGGCTACGAGCAGTACTTC. It codes for CASSQHSSGGYEQYF.

In its sample, this clone was seen once. The CDR3 reads CASSSPRTGNSNQPQHF. The CDR3 DNA reads as TGTGCCAGCAGCTCCCCTAGGACAGGGAATAGCAATCAGCCCCAGCATTTT. The V gene is TRBV7-8, the J gene TRBJ1-5; 8 nucleotides align to TRBD1. CDR1 SGHVS and CDR2 FQNEAQ come from the germline V gene. The trim removed 4 bases at V and 0 bases at J, leaving 8 bases unmatched. The CDR3 runs to 17 residues.

This clone came up a few times. The rearrangement joins TRBV4-3 to TRBJ1-6; 8 bases agree with TRBD1. The V segment lost 1 base and the J segment 7 bases; nucleotides outside the gene matches: 9. CDR3 size: 17 residues. CDR1 is LGHNA, CDR2 YSLEER, per germline. Here the CDR3 DNA reads TGCGCCAGCAGCCAAGTGGTAGGGCAGGGGGCAAATTCACCCCTCCACTTT. It translates to CASSQVVGQGANSPLHF.

The chain combines TRBV27 with TRBJ1-1; TRBD1 matches at 8 bases. CDR1 and CDR2 from the germline V gene are MNHEY and SMNVEV (reference sequence). The CDR3 has 13 amino acids. Trimming removed 7 bases from V and 1 base from J; junction bases left unmatched: 2. The CDR3 loop is CASTQGGNTEAFF. CDR3 nucleotides: TGTGCCAGCACACAGGGGGGGAACACTGAAGCTTTCTTT.

In its sample, this clone was seen once. This sequence joins TRBV29-1 and TRBJ1-4, with 7 bases aligning to TRBD1. Germline V CDR1 and CDR2: SQVTM, ANQGSEA. The CDR3 is 18 amino acids. V lost 4 bases, J lost 2 bases, and 16 bases stayed unmatched. CDR3 amino acids: CSVGRLSTGMGTNEKLFF. The CDR3 DNA reads TGCAGCGTTGGACGTCTGTCGACAGGGATGGGGACTAATGAAAAACTGTTTTTT. Filled out from reference TRBV29-1 and TRBJ1-4, the complete variable domain reads SAVISQKPSRDICQRGTSLTIQCQVDSQVTMMFWYRQQPGQSLTLIATANQGSEATYESGFVIDKFPISRPNLTFSTLTVSNMSPEDSSIYLCSVGRLSTGMGTNEKLFFGSGTQLSVL.

The CDR3 DNA reads as TGTGCCAGCAGCTTGGTCGGGGAATACACTGAAGCTTTCTTT. As protein: CASSLVGEYTEAFF. The rearrangement links TRBV5-8 to TRBJ1-1; D gene unclear. Looked up from germline, CDR1 is SGHTS and CDR2 is YDEGEE. V lost 0 bases, J lost 3 bases, and 9 bases lay in between. The CDR3 has 14 amino acids.

The chain is built from TRBV6-5 and TRBJ1-2, with no clear D. With 2 bases removed from V and 4 bases from J, the gap between germline ends came to 14 bases. Germline V gene sequence: CDR1 MNHEY, CDR2 SVGAGI. CDR3 length equals 15 residues. The CDR3 spells CASSYPQAGSYGYTF. The CDR3 DNA follows: TGTGCCAGCAGTTACCCCCAGGCAGGCTCCTATGGCTACACCTTC.

The chain combines TRBV7-2 with TRBJ1-2; TRBD1 matches at 10 bases. V was clipped by 5 bases and J by 7 bases; unmatched bases: 7. Germline CDR1 SGHTA, CDR2 FQGNSA. The CDR3 sequence is 14 residues long. The CDR3 is CASSRPGQGSGYTF. The DNA of the CDR3 is TGTGCCAGCAGCCGTCCGGGACAGGGGTCTGGCTACACCTTC.

This clone appeared once. CDR3 in amino acids: CASMPGGTGGYTF. CDR3 nucleotide sequence: TGTGCCAGCATGCCCGGCGGCACAGGTGGCTACACCTTC. The rearrangement uses TRBV7-2 and TRBJ1-2; D might be TRBD1 (5 bases). CDR3 length: 13 amino acids. V lost 7 bases and J lost 7, with 16 bases in between. Germline V gene lookup returns CDR1 SGHTA and CDR2 FQGNSA. The whole variable domain, filled in from reference TRBV7-2 and TRBJ1-2, reads GAGVSQSPSNKVTEKGKDVELRCDPISGHTALYWYRQSLGQGLEFLIYFQGNSAPDKSGLPSDRFSAERTGGSVSTLTIQRTQQEDSAVYLCASMPGGTGGYTFGSGTRLTVV.

The chain recombines TRBV12-5 with TRBJ1-1; D is uncertain. The germline gives CDR1 LGHNT, CDR2 FRNRAP. V was shortened by 7 bases and J by 5 bases, with 8 bases between the two germline ends. The CDR3 runs to 11 residues. The CDR3 spells CASASGTEAFF. CDR3 nucleotide sequence: TGTGCTAGTGCCTCGGGGACTGAAGCTTTCTTT.

CDR3: CASSPTATNEKLFF. The DNA of the CDR3 is TGTGCCAGCAGCCCCACAGCAACTAATGAAAAACTGTTTTTT. The genes are TRBV7-2 and TRBJ1-4; D unclear. V gave up 5 bases and J gave up 0 bases, with 7 bases separating them. The CDR3 totals 14 residues. Germline CDR1 is SGHTA and CDR2 is FQGNSA.

The chain is built from TRBV12-3 or TRBV12-4 and TRBJ2-2, with D uncertain. Trimming shortened V by 5 bases and J by 7 bases, and 8 bases separated the two germline ends. The CDR3 is 12 amino acids. CDR3 DNA: TGTGCCAGCAGTCCTACTGGCGGGGAGCTGTTTTTT. Protein sequence: CASSPTGGELFF.

This chain connects TRBV5-1 to TRBJ1-2; weak D call: TRBD1 (6 bases). Germline loops: CDR1 SGHRS, CDR2 YFSETQ. The germline V and J ends were trimmed by 4 bases and 3 bases, with 13 bases remaining between them. The CDR3 totals 14 residues. CDR3 DNA sequence: TGCGCCAGCAGCCCAGGGACACTCGACTATGGCTACACCTTC. Its protein product is CASSPGTLDYGYTF.

This chain uses TRBV19 with TRBJ2-2; D gene ambiguous. Germline-derived CDR1 and CDR2 are LNHDA and SQIVND (reference sequence). V shed 6 bases and J shed 1 base, with 9 bases lying between them. The CDR3 has 14 residues. DNA for the CDR3: TGTGCCAGTAGAGTAGCCTTGAACACCGGGGAGCTGTTTTTT. It translates to CASRVALNTGELFF.

The chain recombines TRBV7-2 with TRBJ1-5, with 7 bases matching TRBD1. CDR1 and CDR2 from the germline V gene are SGHTA and FQGNSA. The CDR3 extends over 14 amino acids. After removal of 5 bases from V and 6 bases from J, the junction contained 7 bases not matched to a gene. CDR3 DNA sequence: TGTGCCAGCAGCGCAGAACCAGGGGGTCAGCCCCAGCATTTT. This sequence encodes CASSAEPGGQPQHF.

The CDR3 coding sequence is TGTGCCAGCAGGGGGCGGGAGAGCGAGCAGTACTTC. This gives the protein CASRGRESEQYF. The J gene is TRBJ2-7, the V gene TRBV7-8; 7 nucleotides line up with TRBD2. The germline CDR1 and CDR2 sequences are SGHVS and FQNEAQ. The CDR3 covers 12 residues. After removal of 6 bases from V and 6 bases from J, the junction contained 5 bases not matched to a gene.

V usage is TRBV5-1 and J usage is TRBJ2-1; 7 nucleotides line up with TRBD2. Germline V gene sequence: CDR1 SGHRS, CDR2 YFSETQ. Trimming removed 7 bases from V and 1 base from J; junction bases left unmatched: 8. This CDR3 is built from 15 residues. This CDR3 is CASLRGEGSYNEQFF. In DNA, the CDR3 is TGCGCCAGCCTCCGGGGGGAGGGTTCCTACAATGAGCAGTTCTTC.

The chain uses TRBV28 and TRBJ2-7, with 9 bases fitting TRBD2. With 5 bases clipped from V and 1 base from J, the junction kept 6 bases outside the gene matches. Germline-derived CDR1 and CDR2 are MDHEN and SYDVKM. The CDR3 covers 15 residues. This chain's CDR3 is CASSARLAASYEQYF. The CDR3, as DNA: TGTGCCAGCAGTGCGAGACTAGCGGCGTCCTACGAGCAGTACTTC.

This clone was seen just once. The chain is built from TRBV7-9 and TRBJ2-2; 7 nucleotides align to TRBD2. The germline CDR1 and CDR2 sequences are SEHNR and FQNEAQ (reference sequence). Germline trimming cut 4 bases from V and 1 base from J; bases unmatched to any gene: 0. CDR3 length: 14 amino acids. The CDR3 sequence is CASSSGGNTGELFF. Here the CDR3 DNA reads TGTGCCAGCAGCTCGGGGGGGAACACCGGGGAGCTGTTTTTT.

This clone was seen only once. The chain uses TRBV7-9 and TRBJ2-2; the match to TRBD2 covers 9 bases. The CDR3 sequence is 16 residues long. Trimming took 2 bases from V and 3 from J; bases not matched to a gene: 4. The germline CDR1 and CDR2 sequences are SEHNR and FQNEAQ (reference sequence). The CDR3 spells CASSLLGGRDTGELFF. CDR3 nucleotides: TGTGCCAGCAGCTTACTCGGCGGGAGGGACACCGGGGAGCTGTTTTTT.